The sequence of this T cell receptor beta chain was determined in a study of T cell repertoires in cytomegalovirus infection. In the study overall: Both CMV infection and a matching HLA type were indicated by public TCR beta signatures. Study conclusions and caveats: HLA-C-restricted CMV clonotypes gave the most frequent clonotype in two of eight donors. Cumulative frequency of public TCR beta families picked out carriers of CMV plus the relevant HLA.

Worth noting for this clonotype: Its matching antigen is unknown.

A single record per CDR3 protein comes from TCRdb applying MiXCR to the reads. The sample yields around 530,000 distinct CDR3 sequences, more than 20% seen once. The sequencing sample was made of PBMCs. The sequence was collected from a human donor in good health (CMV status not recorded). Some clones in this sample may be carry-over from other donors' samples.

The CDR3 sequence: CASSPGLVSPEQFF. CDR3 coding DNA: TGTGCCAGCAGCCCTGGACTAGTTTCTCCTGAGCAGTTCTTC. The chain recombines TRBV7-9 with TRBJ2-1, with TRBD2 matching over 7 bases. The CDR3 runs to 14 residues. Germline CDR1 and CDR2: SEHNR and FQNEAQ (reference sequence). V was clipped by 5 bases and J by 9 bases; unmatched bases: 10.